Below, 13 T cell receptor beta chains from the same sample are listed, as sequenced in a study of shared clonotypes between healthy human individuals. Terminally differentiated effector memory CD45RA+ cells were excluded from the naive CD8 cells, which were CD45RO-negative and positively selected for CCR7. Using immunoSEQ multiplex PCR, the repertoire was profiled, and TCRdb retains in-frame clones only, with some absent. The table includes hundreds of thousands of clones, roughly 95% detected once. The sequenced sample consisted of naive CD8+ T cells sorted from blood. Source of these receptors: a woman in her 30s in good health.

The chain carries TRBV6-1 and TRBJ2-1; 7 positions match TRBD2. Losses at the gene ends were 4 bases for V and 5 bases for J; bases not matched to a gene: 5. CDR3 length equals 14 residues. The germline gives CDR1 MNHNS, CDR2 SASEGT. The CDR3 sequence is CASSVGDYNNEQFF. DNA of the CDR3: TGTGCCAGCAGTGTCGGGGACTACAACAATGAGCAGTTCTTC.

The V gene is TRBV27, the J gene TRBJ2-7; 8 bases align to TRBD1. Trimming removed 5 bases from V and 0 bases from J; junction bases left unmatched: 9. The CDR3 runs 16 residues. Germline lookup yields CDR1 MNHEY and CDR2 SMNVEV (reference sequence). The CDR3 DNA reads as TGTGCCAGCAGTCCCGCTCGGACAGGGAGCTCCTACGAGCAGTACTTC. It encodes CASSPARTGSSYEQYF.

The chain recombines TRBV16 with TRBJ2-1, with 9 bases aligning to TRBD2. V dropped 0 bases and J dropped 5; count of bases not matched to a gene: 5. The CDR3 is 16 amino acids. Germline V gene sequence: CDR1 KGHSY, CDR2 FQNENV. CDR3 sequence: CASSQSLTSGHNEQFF. CDR3 nucleotides: TGTGCCAGCAGCCAATCGCTGACTAGCGGTCACAATGAGCAGTTCTTC.

The chain couples TRBV11-2 to TRBJ2-7; maybe TRBD1 (6 bases). This CDR3 region has 14 residues. Trimming cost V 3 bases and J 5 bases, with 14 bases left between them. The germline CDR1 and CDR2 sequences are SGHAT and FQNNGV. The CDR3, as DNA: TGTGCCAGCAGCTTTCCGGGACAAGGAAACGAGCAGTACTTC. Amino acids: CASSFPGQGNEQYF.

The chain couples TRBV20-1 to TRBJ2-1; D unclear. V was shortened by 3 bases and J by 13 bases, with 10 bases between the two germline ends. CDR1 and CDR2 (germline): DFQATT, SNEGSKA (reference sequence). The CDR3 is 10 amino acids. In nucleotides, the CDR3 is TGCAGTGCTAGCTCAGCTGGACAGTTCTTC. It encodes CSASSAGQFF.

On this clone: Other DNA sequences from this sample encode an identical CDR3 as well. This rearrangement joins TRBV5-1 to TRBJ2-1; D uncertain. In germline, CDR1 is SGHRS, CDR2 YFSETQ. V lost 1 base and J lost 4, with 9 bases in between. The CDR3 runs 14 residues. The CDR3 DNA reads as TGCGCCAGCAGCTTGTCTGGGCCATACAATGAGCAGTTCTTC. It translates to CASSLSGPYNEQFF.

The chain carries TRBV7-3 and TRBJ2-5; 7 bases map to TRBD1. V was clipped by 6 bases and J by 5 bases; unmatched bases: 12. Germline CDR1 and CDR2: SGHTA and FQGTGA. This CDR3 has 15 amino acids. The CDR3 reads CASRHDRVWEETQYF. In nucleotides, the CDR3 is TGTGCCAGCAGGCATGACAGGGTTTGGGAGGAGACCCAGTACTTC. Full variable domain (remainder filled in from reference TRBV7-3 and TRBJ2-5): GAGVSQTPSNKVTEKGKYVELRCDPISGHTALYWYRQSLGQGPEFLIYFQGTGAADDSGLPNDRFFAVRPEGSVSTLKIQRTERGDSAVYLCASRHDRVWEETQYFGPGTRLLVL.

This chain joins TRBV6-5 and TRBJ1-2, with D unresolved. The V gene's germline CDR1 is MNHEY and CDR2 SVGAGI. Trimming pared 1 base from V and 5 bases from J, leaving 11 bases between. This CDR3 region has 14 residues. The CDR3 nucleotides are TGTGCCAGCAGTTACTTAGGACCCTCTTATGGCTACACCTTC. This translates into CASSYLGPSYGYTF.

The V call is TRBV11-2, the J call TRBJ2-5; D gene uncertain. Gene TRBJ2-7 matches the end of the DNA better, so the J call may be wrong. CDR1 is SGHAT, CDR2 FQNNGV, per germline. The CDR3 spans 14 residues. This CDR3 reads CASSLASVPYEQYF. The CDR3 DNA sequence: TGTGCCAGCAGCTTAGCTTCGGTACCCTACGAGCAGTACTTC.

The chain combines TRBV7-6 with TRBJ1-4, with 7 bases lining up with TRBD1. CDR1 is SGHVS and CDR2 is FNYEAQ in the germline V gene. The V segment lost 4 bases and the J segment 4 bases; nucleotides outside the gene matches: 9. This CDR3 region has 16 residues. This CDR3 is CASSSRQGQSNEKLFF. The CDR3 DNA is TGTGCCAGCAGCTCCCGACAGGGCCAGAGTAATGAAAAACTGTTTTTT.

The chain joins TRBV15 to TRBJ2-1, with TRBD2 matching over 13 bases. Per the germline V gene, CDR1 is LNHNV and CDR2 is YYDKDF (reference sequence). The CDR3 extends over 14 amino acids. V trimming: 8 bases; J trimming: 7 bases; junction bases outside the gene matches: 5. Written as DNA, the CDR3 is TGTGCCACCTGTGGACTAGCGGGAGAGAATGAGCAGTTCTTC. It specifies CATCGLAGENEQFF.

This chain connects TRBV5-1 to TRBJ1-2; 9 bases are a match to TRBD1. The V and J ends lost 3 bases and 3 bases, in that order; junction bases with no gene match: 6. Germline CDR1 and CDR2: SGHRS and YFSETQ. The CDR3 runs 15 residues. The DNA for the CDR3 is TGCGCCAGCAGCTGGGGACAGGGAGGAGACTATGGCTACACCTTC. Translation: CASSWGQGGDYGYTF.

V is TRBV28 and J is TRBJ2-7, with a possible D match to TRBD1 (6 bases). Trimming shortened V by 7 bases and J by 5 bases, and 18 bases separated the two germline ends. The CDR3 runs 14 residues. The germline V gene encodes CDR1 MDHEN and CDR2 SYDVKM. DNA for the CDR3: TGTGCCAGCATGGTCCCAGGGGTGGGCGACGAGCAGTACTTC. Its translation: CASMVPGVGDEQYF.